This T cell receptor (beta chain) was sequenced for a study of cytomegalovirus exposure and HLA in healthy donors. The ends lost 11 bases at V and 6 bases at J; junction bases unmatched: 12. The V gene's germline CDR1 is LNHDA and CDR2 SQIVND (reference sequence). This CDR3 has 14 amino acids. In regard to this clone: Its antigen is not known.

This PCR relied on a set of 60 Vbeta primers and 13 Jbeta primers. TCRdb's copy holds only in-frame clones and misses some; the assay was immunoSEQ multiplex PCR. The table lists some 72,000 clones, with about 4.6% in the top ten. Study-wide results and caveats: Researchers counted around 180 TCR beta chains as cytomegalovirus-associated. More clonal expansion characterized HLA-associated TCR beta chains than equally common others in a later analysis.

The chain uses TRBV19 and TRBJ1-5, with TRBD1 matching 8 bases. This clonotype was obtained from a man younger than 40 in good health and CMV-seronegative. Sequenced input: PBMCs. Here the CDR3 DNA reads TGTGCCGGAAGGACAGGGCCCCTGGGTCAGCCCCAGCATTTT. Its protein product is CAGRTGPLGQPQHF.